This TCR beta chain was sequenced during a study of blood T cell repertoires in COVID-19. On the study more broadly: From T cells, B-cell-depleted T cells, or PBMCs came the material, which was cDNA or gDNA.

Per germline, CDR1 MGHDK and CDR2 SYGVNS. Between the trimmed V and J ends, which lost 5 bases and 2 bases, there was a span of 16 bases. The CDR3 loop spans 16 amino acids. Using immunoSEQ multiplex PCR, the repertoire was profiled, and TCRdb retains in-frame clones only, with some absent. The data show around 150,000 clones, 85% seen once. What was sequenced was peripheral blood. This clonotype originated in an older woman with COVID-19, enrolled during active disease. The chain has TRBV25-1 and TRBJ1-3; no definite D call. CDR3 nucleotide sequence: TGTGCCAGCAGTCCGCGTGGATTGGGAGCTGGAAACACCATATATTTT. Amino acid sequence: CASSPRGLGAGNTIYF.